This section outlines one T cell receptor beta chain sequence together with its context. The CDR3 is 14 residues long. In germline, CDR1 is LGHNA, CDR2 YNFKEQ. The data were taken from a study of blood T cells in healthy people across ages. Primed by a sample-barcoded 5' primer and a J-beta primer mix, a second PCR proceeded for about 6 to 12 cycles. TCRdb used MiXCR to reprocess the 5' RACE reads, holding one entry per CDR3 protein. This table has about 970,000 distinct CDR3 sequences, 51% appearing once. The chain combines TRBV4-2 with TRBJ2-7; tentative D call: TRBD2 (5 bases). The J call could be wrong; TRBJ2-5 is a better fit for the DNA end. The sequence was obtained from a woman in her fifties or sixties in good health. Source material: blood. CDR3 region: CASSQDPGWVTQYF. In DNA, the CDR3 is TGTGCCAGCAGCCAAGACCCGGGATGGGTGACCCAGTACTTC.